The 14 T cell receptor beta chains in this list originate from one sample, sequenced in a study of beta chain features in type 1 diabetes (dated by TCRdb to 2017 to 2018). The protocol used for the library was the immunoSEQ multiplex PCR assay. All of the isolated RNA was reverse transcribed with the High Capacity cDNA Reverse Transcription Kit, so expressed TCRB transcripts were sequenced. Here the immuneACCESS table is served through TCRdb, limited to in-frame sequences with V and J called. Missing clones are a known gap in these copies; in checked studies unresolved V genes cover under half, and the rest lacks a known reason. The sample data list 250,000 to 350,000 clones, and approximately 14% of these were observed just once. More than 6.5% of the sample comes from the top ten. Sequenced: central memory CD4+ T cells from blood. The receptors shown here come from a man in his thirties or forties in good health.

The CDR3 DNA reads as TGCGCCAGCAGCCCCATTATGGGGGCTGGGGAGGGCTACACCTTC. It codes for CASSPIMGAGEGYTF. This sequence joins TRBV5-1 and TRBJ1-2; D may be TRBD1 (6 bases). The V and J ends lost 4 bases and 8 bases respectively, with 21 bases between them. Per germline, CDR1 SGHRS and CDR2 YFSETQ. The CDR3 has 15 amino acids.

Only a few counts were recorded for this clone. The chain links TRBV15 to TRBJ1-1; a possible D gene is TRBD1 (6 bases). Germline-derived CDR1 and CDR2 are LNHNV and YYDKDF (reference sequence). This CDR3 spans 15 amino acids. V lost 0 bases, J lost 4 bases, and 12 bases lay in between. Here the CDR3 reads CATSRDLEGGTEAFF. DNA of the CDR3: TGTGCCACCAGCAGAGATCTTGAAGGGGGCACTGAAGCTTTCTTT. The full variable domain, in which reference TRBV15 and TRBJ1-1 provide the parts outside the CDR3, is DAMVIQNPRYQVTQFGKPVTLSCSQTLNHNVMYWYQQKSSQAPKLLFHYYDKDFNNEADTPDNFQSRRPNTSFCFLDIRSPGLGDTAMYLCATSRDLEGGTEAFFGQGTRLTVV.

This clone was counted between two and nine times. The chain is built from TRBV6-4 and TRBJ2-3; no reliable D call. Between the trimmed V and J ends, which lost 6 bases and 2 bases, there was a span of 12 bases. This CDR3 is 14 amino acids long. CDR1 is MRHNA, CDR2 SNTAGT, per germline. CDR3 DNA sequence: TGTGCCAGCAGCCAACGTGGGAACACAGATACGCAGTATTTT. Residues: CASSQRGNTDTQYF.

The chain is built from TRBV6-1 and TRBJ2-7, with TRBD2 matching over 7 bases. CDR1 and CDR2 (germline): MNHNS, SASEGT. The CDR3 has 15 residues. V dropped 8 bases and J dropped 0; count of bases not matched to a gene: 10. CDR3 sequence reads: CASGRGGYSSYEQYF. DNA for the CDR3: TGTGCCAGCGGGAGGGGAGGGTATTCCTCCTACGAGCAGTACTTC.

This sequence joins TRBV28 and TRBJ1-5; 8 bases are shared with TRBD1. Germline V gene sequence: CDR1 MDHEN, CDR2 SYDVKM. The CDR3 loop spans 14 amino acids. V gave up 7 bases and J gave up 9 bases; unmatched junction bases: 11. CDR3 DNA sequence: TGTGCCAGCACTACGGACAGGGAGAGAAGGCCCCAGCATTTT. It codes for CASTTDRERRPQHF.

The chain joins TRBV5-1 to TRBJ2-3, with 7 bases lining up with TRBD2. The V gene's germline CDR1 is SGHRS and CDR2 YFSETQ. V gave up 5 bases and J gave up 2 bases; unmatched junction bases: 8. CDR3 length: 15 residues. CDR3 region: CASREAGLVTDTQYF. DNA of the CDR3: TGCGCCAGCAGGGAAGCGGGATTGGTCACAGATACGCAGTATTTT.

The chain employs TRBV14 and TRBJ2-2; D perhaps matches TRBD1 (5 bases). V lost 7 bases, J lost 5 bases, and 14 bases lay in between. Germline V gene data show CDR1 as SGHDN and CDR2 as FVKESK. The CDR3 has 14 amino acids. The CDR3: CASTLAGLTGELFF. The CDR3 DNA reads TGTGCCAGCACATTGGCAGGGTTAACCGGGGAGCTGTTTTTT.

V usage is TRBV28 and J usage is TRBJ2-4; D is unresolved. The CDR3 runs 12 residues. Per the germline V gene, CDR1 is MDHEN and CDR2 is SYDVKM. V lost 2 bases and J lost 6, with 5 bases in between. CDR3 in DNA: TGTGCCAGCAGTTTAACCGGAAACATTCAGTACTTC. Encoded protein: CASSLTGNIQYF. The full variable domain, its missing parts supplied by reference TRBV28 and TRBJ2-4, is DVKVTQSSRYLVKRTGEKVFLECVQDMDHENMFWYRQDPGLGLRLIYFSYDVKMKEKGDIPEGYSVSREKKERFSLILESASTNQTSMYLCASSLTGNIQYFGAGTRLSVL.

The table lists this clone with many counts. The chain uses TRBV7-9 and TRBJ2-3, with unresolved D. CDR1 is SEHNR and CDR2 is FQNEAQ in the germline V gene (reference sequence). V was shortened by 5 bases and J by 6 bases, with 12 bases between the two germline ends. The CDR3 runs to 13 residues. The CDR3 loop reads CASSQNSRDTQYF. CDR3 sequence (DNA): TGTGCCAGCAGCCAAAATTCGCGGGATACGCAGTATTTT.

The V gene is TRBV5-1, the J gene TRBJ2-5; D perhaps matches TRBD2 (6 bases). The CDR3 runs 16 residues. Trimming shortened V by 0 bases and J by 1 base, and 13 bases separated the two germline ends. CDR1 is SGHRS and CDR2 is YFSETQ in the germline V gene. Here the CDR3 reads CASSLALGRSQETQYF. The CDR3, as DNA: TGCGCCAGCAGCTTGGCCTTAGGGAGGAGCCAAGAGACCCAGTACTTC.

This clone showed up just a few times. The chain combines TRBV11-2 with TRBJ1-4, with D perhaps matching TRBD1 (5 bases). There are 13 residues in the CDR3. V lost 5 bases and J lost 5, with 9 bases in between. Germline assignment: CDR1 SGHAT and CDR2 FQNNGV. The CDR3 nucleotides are TGTGCCAGCAGCCCGGGACCGAATGAAAAACTGTTTTTT. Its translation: CASSPGPNEKLFF.

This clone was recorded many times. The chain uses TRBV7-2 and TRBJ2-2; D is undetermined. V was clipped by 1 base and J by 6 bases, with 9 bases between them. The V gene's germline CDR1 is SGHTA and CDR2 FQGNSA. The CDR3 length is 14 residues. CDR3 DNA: TGTGCCAGCAGCTTAGAAGGGATAGCCGGGGAGCTGTTTTTT. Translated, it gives CASSLEGIAGELFF.

CDR3 in DNA: TGTGCCAGCAGCTTAGTGGACAATGAGCAGTTCTTC. As protein: CASSLVDNEQFF. The V gene is TRBV7-2, the J gene TRBJ2-1; unclear D gene. This CDR3 has 12 amino acids. Germline CDR1 SGHTA, CDR2 FQGNSA. Trimming pared 1 base from V and 5 bases from J, leaving 3 bases between.

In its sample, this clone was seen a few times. The CDR3 DNA reads as TGTGCCAGTGGGGAGGGGGTTAACAATCAGCCCCAGCATTTT. Protein sequence: CASGEGVNNQPQHF. This chain uses TRBV6-1 with TRBJ1-5; D perhaps matches TRBD1 (6 bases). The CDR3 contains 14 residues. The ends were cut back, 9 bases at V and 3 bases at J, with 15 bases in the middle. Germline lookup yields CDR1 MNHNS and CDR2 SASEGT.